One T cell receptor beta chain is described in this entry. Method: immunoSEQ multiplex PCR; TCRdb's copy keeps in-frame clones and lacks some. The sample shows 65,000 to 90,000 clones, about 89% of them seen only once. This entry comes from a study of OX40 agonist ivuxolimab in advanced cancers. Germline assignment: CDR1 LNHDA and CDR2 SQIVND (reference sequence). This CDR3 is 16 amino acids long. The V and J ends lost 5 bases and 0 bases respectively, with 15 bases between them. The V gene is TRBV19, the J gene TRBJ2-3, with unresolved D. Sequencing was performed on CD4+ or CD8+ T cells sorted from blood, taken in a trial of the OX40 agonist ivuxolimab. This receptor was obtained from an adult with an advanced solid tumor such as melanoma, head and neck, liver or kidney cancer. The CDR3 sequence is CASSSDRLKSTDTQYF. The CDR3 nucleotides read TGTGCCAGTAGTTCGGACCGCCTAAAGAGCACAGATACGCAGTATTTT.